One sample yielded the 18 T cell receptor beta chains listed below, sequenced in a study of cytomegalovirus exposure and HLA in healthy donors. Use of 60 Vbeta and 13 Jbeta primers characterized the PCR. Generated by immunoSEQ multiplex PCR, the TCRdb table keeps only in-frame clones and is missing some. The table has over 200,000 clones, more than 70% seen once. The sample taken for sequencing was PBMCs. The receptors here all came from a human donor in good health.

This clone was detected only once. The rearrangement uses TRBV6-5 and TRBJ1-2, with D tentatively TRBD1 (6 bases). The CDR3 is made up of 15 amino acids. CDR1 and CDR2 (germline): MNHEY, SVGAGI. V dropped 5 bases and J dropped 2 bases, with 15 bases sitting between them. As DNA, the CDR3 is TGTGCCAGCAGTAAAACGACAGGTCCCAACTATGGCTACACCTTC. Encoded protein: CASSKTTGPNYGYTF.

The chain has TRBV7-3 and TRBJ1-1; weak D call: TRBD1 (5 bases). From germline, CDR1 is SGHTA and CDR2 FQGTGA. This CDR3 contains 12 residues. Trimming shortened V by 5 bases and J by 4 bases, and 8 bases separated the two germline ends. CDR3 residues: CASSPRVTEAFF. As DNA, the CDR3 is TGTGCCAGCAGCCCCAGGGTCACTGAAGCTTTCTTT. Using reference TRBV7-3 and TRBJ1-1 for the parts outside the CDR3, the full variable domain is GAGVSQTPSNKVTEKGKYVELRCDPISGHTALYWYRQSLGQGPEFLIYFQGTGAADDSGLPNDRFFAVRPEGSVSTLKIQRTERGDSAVYLCASSPRVTEAFFGQGTRLTVV.

This sequence joins TRBV4-2 and TRBJ2-3; 7 bases are shared with TRBD2. The CDR3 totals 18 residues. Germline-derived CDR1 and CDR2 are LGHNA and YNFKEQ. V trimming: 0 bases; J trimming: 4 bases; junction bases outside the gene matches: 13. This CDR3 reads CASSQDLLGAGVADTQYF. The CDR3 DNA reads TGTGCCAGCAGCCAAGATCTCTTGGGCGCGGGAGTGGCAGATACGCAGTATTTT.

This chain uses TRBV15 with TRBJ1-5, with a tentative D call TRBD1 (6 bases). Germline loops: CDR1 LNHNV, CDR2 YYDKDF (reference sequence). The length of the CDR3 is 14 residues. The V end was cut by 8 bases, the J end by 3 bases, with 14 bases between. The CDR3 protein is CATLKQGDNQPQHF. The CDR3, as DNA: TGTGCCACCCTTAAACAGGGAGACAATCAGCCCCAGCATTTT.

This chain uses TRBV19 with TRBJ2-1; TRBD2 agrees at 8 bases. Per the germline V gene, CDR1 is LNHDA and CDR2 is SQIVND (reference sequence). V lost 1 base to trimming and J lost 5 bases; unmatched junction nucleotides: 4. The CDR3 extends over 15 amino acids. CDR3 nucleotides: TGTGCCAGTAGTATAGGGCTAGCGGGCAACAATGAGCAGTTCTTC. It yields the protein CASSIGLAGNNEQFF.

V and J are TRBV4-1 and TRBJ2-7, with TRBD1 as a possible D gene (5 bases). V was trimmed by 3 bases and J by 3 bases, leaving 15 bases between them. Germline V gives CDR1 MGHRA, CDR2 YSYEKL. The CDR3 totals 15 residues. CDR3 in amino acids: CASSQSDQGSYEQYF. CDR3 DNA: TGCGCCAGCAGCCAGTCCGACCAGGGAAGCTACGAGCAGTACTTC.

The chain carries TRBV6-1 and TRBJ2-7; 8 positions agree with TRBD1. Losses at the gene ends were 3 bases for V and 4 bases for J; bases not matched to a gene: 8. Germline V gene data show CDR1 as MNHNS and CDR2 as SASEGT. This CDR3 is 15 amino acids long. The CDR3: CASSDFGQGSYEQYF. The CDR3 nucleotides are TGTGCCAGCAGTGACTTTGGACAGGGCTCGTACGAGCAGTACTTC.

This clone was observed a single time. The chain joins TRBV10-3 to TRBJ2-1; TRBD2 is a possible D gene (6 bases). Germline V gene sequence: CDR1 ENHRY, CDR2 SYGVKD. CDR3 size: 15 residues. V lost 4 bases to trimming and J lost 3 bases, with 13 bases between them. CDR3 region: CAISVGGRLYNEQFF. As DNA, the CDR3 is TGTGCCATCAGTGTGGGGGGAAGGCTCTACAATGAGCAGTTCTTC.

This clone has only one observation. The chain uses TRBV28 and TRBJ2-7; D is perhaps TRBD2 (6 bases). The germline V gene has CDR1 MDHEN and CDR2 SYDVKM. Trimming left V 7 bases short and J 5 bases short, with 18 bases between. The CDR3 spans 14 residues. The CDR3 spells CASTPRRGAHEQYF. As DNA, the CDR3 is TGTGCCAGCACCCCCCGGCGGGGAGCCCACGAGCAGTACTTC.

The chain is built from TRBV7-3 and TRBJ2-7; D is uncertain. V lost 3 bases and J 6 bases, leaving 15 bases between the germline ends. CDR1 SGHTA and CDR2 FQGTGA come from the germline V gene. The CDR3 is made up of 14 amino acids. The CDR3 loop reads CASSFWAQGGEQYF. In DNA, the CDR3 is TGTGCCAGCAGCTTCTGGGCCCAAGGTGGCGAGCAGTACTTC.

V usage is TRBV5-1 and J usage is TRBJ2-7, with D perhaps matching TRBD1 (6 bases). V lost 2 bases and J 3 bases, leaving 15 bases between the germline ends. The CDR3 extends over 15 amino acids. From germline, CDR1 is SGHRS and CDR2 YFSETQ. The CDR3 is CASSFEARGFYEQYF. DNA of the CDR3: TGCGCCAGCAGCTTTGAGGCAAGGGGGTTCTACGAGCAGTACTTC. Full variable domain (outside the CDR3, taken from reference TRBV5-1 and TRBJ2-7): KAGVTQTPRYLIKTRGQQVTLSCSPISGHRSVSWYQQTPGQGLQFLFEYFSETQRNKGNFPGRFSGRQFSNSRSEMNVSTLELGDSALYLCASSFEARGFYEQYFGPGTRLTVT.

This chain uses TRBV27 with TRBJ2-2; 12 bases map to TRBD2. This CDR3 is built from 16 residues. CDR1 is MNHEY, CDR2 SMNVEV, per germline (reference sequence). The ends lost 6 bases at V and 6 bases at J; junction bases unmatched: 8. The CDR3 region is CASRKLAGGPSGELFF. For the CDR3, the DNA is TGTGCCAGCAGAAAGCTAGCGGGAGGGCCCTCCGGGGAGCTGTTTTTT.

The gene calls are TRBV4-1 and TRBJ2-5, with 7 bases aligning to TRBD1. This CDR3 region has 16 residues. Germline assignment: CDR1 MGHRA and CDR2 YSYEKL. V trimming: 1 base; J trimming: 4 bases; junction bases outside the gene matches: 9. This CDR3 reads CASSQVPSTGAETQYF. CDR3 bases: TGCGCCAGCAGCCAAGTTCCGTCCACAGGGGCAGAGACCCAGTACTTC.

V gene TRBV4-3 combines with J gene TRBJ2-2; D is undetermined. V shed 1 base and J shed 5 bases, with 11 bases lying between them. The CDR3 is 15 residues long. Germline loops: CDR1 LGHNA, CDR2 YSLEER. The CDR3 coding sequence is TGCGCCAGCAGCCAAGTGGCCATACAAACCGGGGAGCTGTTTTTT. Its translation is CASSQVAIQTGELFF.

The chain couples TRBV29-1 to TRBJ2-7; TRBD2 matches at 11 bases. V dropped 1 base and J dropped 3; count of bases not matched to a gene: 8. This CDR3 comprises 16 residues. Germline CDR1 is SQVTM and CDR2 is ANQGSEA. For the CDR3, the DNA is TGCAGCGTTGAAGGGGTCGCTAGCGGGAGGAGCTACGAGCAGTACTTC. Encoded protein: CSVEGVASGRSYEQYF.

This CDR3 is CASSVAWRSSYNEQFF. CDR3 coding DNA: TGTGCCAGCAGCGTAGCTTGGCGGAGCTCCTACAATGAGCAGTTCTTC. The V and J genes are TRBV9 and TRBJ2-1; D unresolved. Germline V gives CDR1 SGDLS, CDR2 YYNGEE. This CDR3 is 16 amino acids long. Trimming pared 0 bases from V and 0 bases from J, leaving 10 bases between.

V gene TRBV11-3 combines with J gene TRBJ2-2; D is unresolved. This CDR3 comprises 16 residues. Germline CDR1 SGHNT, CDR2 YENEEA. Trimming took off 5 bases at V and 2 bases at J, with 15 bases between the two ends. The CDR3 nucleotides are TGTGCCAGCAGCCCCACTTTCGCTATTAACACCGGGGAGCTGTTTTTT. Translating it yields CASSPTFAINTGELFF.

The chain combines TRBV10-2 with TRBJ2-7, with TRBD2 matching 8 bases. With V trimmed by 6 bases and J by 0 bases, 7 bases remained unmatched. Germline V gene data show CDR1 as WSHSY and CDR2 as SAAADI. CDR3 length: 15 residues. CDR3 region: CASRELAVSSYEQYF. The CDR3 DNA reads TGCGCCAGCAGGGAACTAGCGGTGAGCTCCTACGAGCAGTACTTC.